One and the same sample provided the 20 T cell receptor beta chains below, sequenced in a study of T cell changes during pregnancy in multiple sclerosis (dated by TCRdb to about 2019). Libraries came from the immunoSEQ multiplex PCR assay. This is the immuneACCESS table as TCRdb keeps it, with only in-frame sequences that have V and J called. A part of the clones is gone; compared with another copy, unresolved V genes explain less than half, and the rest is unexplained. The sample contains 85,000 to 100,000 clones, approximately 92% of them found a single time. Approximately 2.6% of the sample goes to the ten largest clones. The sample in question was peripheral blood, obtained in the first trimester of pregnancy. These receptors were taken from a female donor with multiple sclerosis, enrolled in a pregnancy study.

This clone is a singleton in its sample. The chain joins TRBV29-1 to TRBJ2-7, with 7 bases matching TRBD1. The CDR3 covers 13 residues. Trimming took 7 bases from V and 3 from J; bases not matched to a gene: 9. The V gene's germline CDR1 is SQVTM and CDR2 ANQGSEA. In DNA form, the CDR3 reads TGCAGCGCCGCCGGGACAGAGAACTACGAGCAGTACTTC. It translates to CSAAGTENYEQYF.

V gene TRBV5-6 combines with J gene TRBJ2-7; TRBD1 matches 7 bases. The CDR3 has 14 residues. CDR1 is SGHDT, CDR2 YYEEEE, per germline. V lost 4 bases and J lost 3; bases outside the gene matches: 7. DNA for the CDR3: TGTGCCAGCAGCCTCCCGGGACAGATCTACGAGCAGTACTTC. Encoded protein: CASSLPGQIYEQYF.

The gene calls are TRBV28 and TRBJ2-7, with 8 positions matching TRBD1. The CDR3 totals 16 residues. Looked up from germline, CDR1 is MDHEN and CDR2 is SYDVKM. With 10 bases clipped from V and 2 bases from J, the junction kept 16 bases outside the gene matches. The CDR3 sequence: CATDVSLDRATYEQYF. The CDR3 DNA follows: TGTGCCACCGACGTTTCGCTGGACAGGGCTACCTACGAGCAGTACTTC.

DNA of the CDR3: TGTGCCAGCAGTGAAGGGACAAGTTCGGAGACCCAGTACTTC. Its translation is CASSEGTSSETQYF. The chain uses TRBV6-1 and TRBJ2-5; D might be TRBD1 (5 bases). V was cut by 1 base and J by 5 bases, with 11 bases left in between. This CDR3 contains 14 residues. Germline V gives CDR1 MNHNS, CDR2 SASEGT.

The J gene is TRBJ2-3, the V gene TRBV7-8; TRBD1 matches 8 bases. This CDR3 has 14 residues. With V trimmed by 8 bases and J by 3 bases, 7 bases remained unmatched. Looked up from germline, CDR1 is SGHVS and CDR2 is FQNEAQ. The CDR3 DNA sequence: TGTGCCAGCGGACAGGGTTGGGGGACAGATACGCAGTATTTT. Protein product: CASGQGWGTDTQYF.

The chain links TRBV18 to TRBJ2-3, with D perhaps matching TRBD2 (5 bases). The length of the CDR3 is 15 residues. With 1 base removed from V and 6 bases from J, the gap between germline ends came to 14 bases. Germline-derived CDR1 and CDR2 are KGHSH and LQKENI. Here the CDR3 DNA reads TGTGCCAGCTCACCACAGGGTAGGAGGTTGGATACGCAGTATTTT. It yields the protein CASSPQGRRLDTQYF.

V gene TRBV25-1 combines with J gene TRBJ2-7, with a possible D match to TRBD1 (6 bases). In germline, CDR1 is MGHDK, CDR2 SYGVNS. The CDR3 is 13 residues long. V gave up 10 bases and J gave up 6 bases, with 19 bases separating them. CDR3 sequence reads: CATGWGLGSEQYF. Written as DNA, the CDR3 is TGTGCCACCGGGTGGGGGCTGGGGTCCGAGCAGTACTTC.

This sequence joins TRBV14 and TRBJ1-2; D is unresolved. CDR1 is SGHDN, CDR2 FVKESK, per germline. This CDR3 region has 16 residues. Trimming cost V 4 bases and J 3 bases, with 18 bases left between them. CDR3 in amino acids: CASSLDSLGLDYGYTF. The CDR3 bases are TGTGCCAGCAGCCTTGACTCCCTCGGATTGGACTATGGCTACACCTTC. The whole variable domain, remainder taken from reference TRBV14 and TRBJ1-2, is EAGVTQFPSHSVIEKGQTVTLRCDPISGHDNLYWYRRVMGKEIKFLLHFVKESKQDESGMPNNRFLAERTGGTYSTLKVQPAELEDSGVYFCASSLDSLGLDYGYTFGSGTRLTVV.

This clone was seen a handful of times. This chain joins TRBV19 and TRBJ1-1; D is possibly TRBD1 (5 bases). Germline V gene data show CDR1 as LNHDA and CDR2 as SQIVND (reference sequence). The CDR3 length is 16 residues. V was cut by 0 bases and J by 2 bases, with 13 bases left in between. The CDR3 sequence: CASSIDQAWTNTEAFF. The DNA of the CDR3 is TGTGCCAGTAGTATAGATCAGGCCTGGACAAACACTGAAGCTTTCTTT.

The chain combines TRBV11-3 with TRBJ2-1, with 8 positions matching TRBD1. The CDR3 runs to 15 residues. After removal of 2 bases from V and 7 bases from J, the junction contained 7 bases not matched to a gene. CDR1 SGHNT and CDR2 YENEEA come from the germline V gene. As DNA, the CDR3 is TGTGCCAGCAGCTTATCAGGGGGCGAGCTTAATGAGCAGTTCTTC. Amino acid sequence: CASSLSGGELNEQFF.

CDR3 residues: CASGPGGTVSYNEQFF. The CDR3 nucleotides are TGTGCCAGCGGTCCCGGCGGGACAGTCTCCTACAATGAGCAGTTCTTC. The V and J genes are TRBV7-9 and TRBJ2-1; TRBD1 is a possible D gene (7 bases). V was shortened by 8 bases and J by 0 bases, with 17 bases between the two germline ends. The CDR3 spans 16 residues. Germline V lookup: CDR1 SEHNR, CDR2 FQNEAQ (reference sequence).

This clone has just one count. The chain combines TRBV5-1 with TRBJ2-1; 10 bases map to TRBD2. This CDR3 has 19 amino acids. The germline V gene has CDR1 SGHRS and CDR2 YFSETQ. Trimming removed 5 bases from V and 5 bases from J; junction bases left unmatched: 19. Here the CDR3 DNA reads TGCGCCAGCAGGTCTTTCCAAGCGGGAGGGTTTGATGCCCACAATGAGCAGTTCTTC. Amino acids: CASRSFQAGGFDAHNEQFF.

The chain joins TRBV29-1 to TRBJ1-1; possible D gene TRBD1, 6 bases. Germline CDR1 is SQVTM and CDR2 is ANQGSEA. Trimming removed 3 bases at V and 0 bases at J, with 29 bases between. The CDR3 has 20 amino acids. The CDR3 DNA follows: TGCAGCGTTGATCTGGCCCTTATTGGCAAGGGGGATCGGGTGAACACTGAAGCTTTCTTT. Residues: CSVDLALIGKGDRVNTEAFF.

The V and J genes are TRBV5-1 and TRBJ1-1, with 7 bases lining up with TRBD1. CDR3 size: 14 residues. Germline CDR1 reads SGHRS; CDR2 reads YFSETQ. The J segment lost 5 bases and the V segment lost 7 bases, leaving 11 bases of the junction unmatched. CDR3 protein: CASGPETGPTEAFF. The CDR3 bases are TGCGCCAGCGGACCAGAGACAGGGCCAACTGAAGCTTTCTTT.

The V gene is TRBV28, the J gene TRBJ2-7; 9 bases match TRBD2. Trimming removed 2 bases from V and 4 bases from J; junction bases left unmatched: 12. Per germline, CDR1 MDHEN and CDR2 SYDVKM. The CDR3 runs to 17 residues. CDR3 in amino acids: CASSLLRGGRDSYEQYF. The CDR3 DNA reads TGTGCCAGCAGTTTACTAAGGGGCGGGAGGGATTCTTACGAGCAGTACTTC. Full variable domain (remainder filled in from reference TRBV28 and TRBJ2-7): DVKVTQSSRYLVKRTGEKVFLECVQDMDHENMFWYRQDPGLGLRLIYFSYDVKMKEKGDIPEGYSVSREKKERFSLILESASTNQTSMYLCASSLLRGGRDSYEQYFGPGTRLTVT.

The rearrangement uses TRBV15 and TRBJ2-2; unclear D gene. CDR1 is LNHNV and CDR2 is YYDKDF in the germline V gene (reference sequence). The CDR3 has 15 residues. Trimming pared 1 base from V and 1 base from J, leaving 7 bases between. The CDR3 bases are TGTGCCACCAGCAGAGGTAACTTGAACACCGGGGAGCTGTTTTTT. Translation: CATSRGNLNTGELFF.

V gene TRBV13 combines with J gene TRBJ2-1, with 9 bases aligning to TRBD2. The V segment lost 4 bases and the J segment 3 bases; nucleotides outside the gene matches: 10. From germline, CDR1 is PRHDT and CDR2 FYEKMQ (reference sequence). CDR3 length: 17 residues. This chain's CDR3 is CASSSAGGGALYNEQFF. CDR3 sequence (DNA): TGTGCCAGCAGCTCCGCGGGAGGGGGCGCCCTCTACAATGAGCAGTTCTTC.

This sequence joins TRBV5-1 and TRBJ2-5; D possibly corresponds to TRBD1 (7 bases). Germline V gene sequence: CDR1 SGHRS, CDR2 YFSETQ. Trimming removed 1 base at V and 5 bases at J, with 24 bases between. The CDR3 runs 18 residues. The CDR3 bases are TGCGCCAGCAGCTTGTTCTCTCCAGGGCCAGGGGGGAGTGAGACCCAGTACTTC. Translating it yields CASSLFSPGPGGSETQYF.

This clone was counted only a few times. The chain combines TRBV7-2 with TRBJ2-3; TRBD2 agrees at 8 bases. Germline V gives CDR1 SGHTA, CDR2 FQGNSA. This CDR3 contains 15 residues. Trimming cost V 1 base and J 6 bases; bases outside gene matches: 6. CDR3 residues: CASSLGAGGADTQYF. The DNA of the CDR3 is TGTGCCAGCAGCTTAGGGGCGGGAGGTGCGGATACGCAGTATTTT.

The chain is built from TRBV4-1 and TRBJ2-7, with TRBD1 matching 8 bases. From germline, CDR1 is MGHRA and CDR2 YSYEKL. The CDR3 extends over 15 amino acids. Germline trimming cut 1 base from V and 3 bases from J; bases unmatched to any gene: 5. Here the CDR3 reads CASSQAGGSIYEQYF. CDR3 DNA sequence: TGCGCCAGCAGCCAAGCAGGGGGCAGTATCTACGAGCAGTACTTC.